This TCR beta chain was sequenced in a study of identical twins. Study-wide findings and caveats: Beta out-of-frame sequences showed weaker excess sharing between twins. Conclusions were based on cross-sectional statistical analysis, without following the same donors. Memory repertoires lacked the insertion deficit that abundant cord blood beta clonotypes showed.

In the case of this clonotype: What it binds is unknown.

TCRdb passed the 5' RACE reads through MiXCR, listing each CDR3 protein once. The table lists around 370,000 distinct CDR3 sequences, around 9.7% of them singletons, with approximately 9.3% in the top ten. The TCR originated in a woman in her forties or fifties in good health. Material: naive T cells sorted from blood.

The CDR3 nucleotides read TGTGCCAGCAGCCCCCACCGGCCTAGCGGAGCCTACGAGCAGTACTTC. It yields the protein CASSPHRPSGAYEQYF. The V and J genes are TRBV3-1 and TRBJ2-7, with 7 bases lining up with TRBD2. V trimming: 4 bases; J trimming: 2 bases; junction bases outside the gene matches: 11. Germline CDR1 LGHDT, CDR2 YNNKEL (reference sequence). The CDR3 consists of 16 residues.